Listed here are 16 T cell receptor beta chains from one sample, sequenced in a study of CD8 T cells in Susac syndrome. RNA was extracted with the RNeasy kit, and a quantity of roughly 0.5 to 1 ug was reverse transcribed using random hexamers. TCRdb passed the immunoSEQ multiplex PCR reads through MiXCR, listing each CDR3 protein once. The data hold about 120,000 distinct CDR3 sequences, with less than 95% observed a single time. Sequencing was carried out using CD4+ T cells from PBMCs. The receptors were sampled from a human donor in good health.

This chain connects TRBV7-2 to TRBJ2-4; 11 bases match TRBD2. With V trimmed by 5 bases and J by 0 bases, 6 bases remained unmatched. Per the germline V gene, CDR1 is SGHTA and CDR2 is FQGNSA. The CDR3 totals 17 residues. This CDR3 reads CASSPVGLAGAKNIQYF. As DNA, the CDR3 is TGTGCCAGCAGCCCTGTCGGACTAGCGGGAGCCAAAAACATTCAGTACTTC.

CDR3 in DNA: TGTGCCAGCAGCTTGGGAGGCCAGGGTACCGGGGAGCTGTTTTTT. This gives the protein CASSLGGQGTGELFF. The chain links TRBV7-2 to TRBJ2-2; tentatively, D is TRBD2 (6 bases). Germline CDR1 and CDR2: SGHTA and FQGNSA. This CDR3 is 15 amino acids long. Between the trimmed V and J ends, which lost 3 bases and 5 bases, there was a span of 13 bases.

This chain links TRBV7-2 with TRBJ2-7; D may be TRBD1 or TRBD2 (6 bases each). This CDR3 is 16 amino acids long. Germline V gene lookup returns CDR1 SGHTA and CDR2 FQGNSA. Trimming pared 5 bases from V and 6 bases from J, leaving 23 bases between. CDR3 DNA sequence: TGTGCCAGCAGCATAGGAGGGGGGACTGCCGGCCTCGAGCAGTACTTC. It encodes CASSIGGGTAGLEQYF.

The chain links TRBV20-1 to TRBJ2-5, with 16 bases aligning to TRBD2. Germline CDR1 reads DFQATT; CDR2 reads SNEGSKA (reference sequence). CDR3 size: 18 residues. With V trimmed by 5 bases and J by 2 bases, 11 bases remained unmatched. CDR3 sequence: CSAHDPMGLAGGQETQYF. CDR3 sequence (DNA): TGCAGTGCTCATGACCCCATGGGACTAGCGGGAGGGCAAGAGACCCAGTACTTC.

This chain joins TRBV20-1 and TRBJ2-7; a weak D match, TRBD1 (6 bases). The CDR3 is 12 amino acids. The V end was cut by 7 bases, the J end by 5 bases, with 15 bases between. CDR1 is DFQATT, CDR2 SNEGSKA, per germline (reference sequence). The CDR3 DNA follows: TGCAGTGTTTCACAGGGTTATAACGAGCAGTACTTC. This codes for CSVSQGYNEQYF.

The rearrangement joins TRBV11-2 to TRBJ2-7, with D tentatively TRBD1 or TRBD2 (5 bases each). This CDR3 contains 22 residues. V lost 4 bases and J lost 3, with 37 bases in between. CDR1 is SGHAT and CDR2 is FQNNGV in the germline V gene. CDR3 in DNA: TGTGCCAGCAGCTCTAAATGGGGCCGGACCTCCTATGAAGGCCTTGAGGGCTACGAGCAGTACTTC. Its protein is CASSSKWGRTSYEGLEGYEQYF.

The gene calls are TRBV18 and TRBJ1-2, with unresolved D. The CDR3 runs 14 residues. Germline CDR1 is KGHSH and CDR2 is LQKENI. V lost 2 bases and J lost 6, with 13 bases in between. The CDR3 sequence: CASSPAGGVDGYTF. CDR3 sequence (DNA): TGTGCCAGCTCACCAGCGGGAGGAGTGGATGGCTACACCTTC.

The V gene is TRBV6-2 or TRBV6-3, the J gene TRBJ2-1; a possible D gene is TRBD2 (6 bases). CDR1 and CDR2 from the germline V gene are MNHEY and SVGEGT. The CDR3 has 14 amino acids. The germline V and J ends were trimmed by 6 bases and 0 bases, with 9 bases remaining between them. CDR3 region: CASRDYSSYNEQFF. Here the CDR3 DNA reads TGTGCCAGCAGGGACTATAGCTCCTACAATGAGCAGTTCTTC.

This chain connects TRBV7-9 to TRBJ2-7; D uncertain. This CDR3 has 13 amino acids. Germline loops: CDR1 SEHNR, CDR2 FQNEAQ (reference sequence). The ends were cut back, 3 bases at V and 6 bases at J, with 12 bases in the middle. The CDR3 region has the DNA TGTGCCAGCAGCTTGATCGTCATAGGCGAGCAGTACTTC. Amino acid sequence: CASSLIVIGEQYF.

This sequence joins TRBV20-1 and TRBJ2-5; 7 bases are shared with TRBD2. V trimming: 0 bases; J trimming: 5 bases; junction bases outside the gene matches: 9. Germline V gene sequence: CDR1 DFQATT, CDR2 SNEGSKA (reference sequence). CDR3 length: 15 amino acids. The CDR3 loop reads CSARDKAGLGETQYF. CDR3 bases: TGCAGTGCTAGAGATAAAGCGGGGCTGGGGGAGACCCAGTACTTC.

The gene calls are TRBV5-5 and TRBJ2-7, with no clear D. Germline lookup yields CDR1 SGHKS and CDR2 YYEKEE (reference sequence). The germline V and J ends were trimmed by 0 bases and 6 bases, with 10 bases remaining between them. The CDR3 consists of 13 residues. CDR3 in amino acids: CASSLERVTEQYF. CDR3 sequence (DNA): TGTGCCAGCAGCTTGGAAAGGGTTACCGAGCAGTACTTC.

This chain links TRBV4-1 with TRBJ2-7, with a possible D match to TRBD1 (6 bases). The CDR3 is 17 amino acids. V was cut by 2 bases and J by 4 bases, with 21 bases left in between. In germline, CDR1 is MGHRA, CDR2 YSYEKL. The CDR3 protein is CASSQTGHGTFLYEQYF. CDR3 sequence (DNA): TGCGCCAGCAGCCAAACCGGGCACGGGACATTCCTATACGAGCAGTACTTC.

V and J are TRBV24-1 and TRBJ2-2, with 13 bases identical to TRBD2. V shed 5 bases, J shed 6 bases, and the junction held 2 bases outside the gene matches. The CDR3 length is 15 residues. Germline lookup yields CDR1 KGHDR and CDR2 SFDVKD. The CDR3 bases are TGTGCCACCAGTGCTGGACTAGCGGGAGCCGGGGAGCTGTTTTTT. Protein product: CATSAGLAGAGELFF.

The J gene is TRBJ2-1, the V gene TRBV2; 8 nucleotides agree with TRBD2. Germline V gene sequence: CDR1 SNHLY, CDR2 FYNNEI. V lost 7 bases and J lost 5; bases outside the gene matches: 10. The length of the CDR3 is 15 residues. CDR3 in amino acids: CASMTLGREDNEQFF. The CDR3 coding sequence is TGTGCCAGCATGACCCTCGGGCGGGAGGACAATGAGCAGTTCTTC.

The rearrangement joins TRBV2 to TRBJ1-4, with D unresolved. The germline gives CDR1 SNHLY, CDR2 FYNNEI. Trimming shortened V by 6 bases and J by 4 bases, and 18 bases separated the two germline ends. The CDR3 extends over 16 amino acids. In DNA, the CDR3 is TGTGCCAGCAGCTTATACCAAGCGGCAAATAATGAAAAACTGTTTTTT. This translates into CASSLYQAANNEKLFF.

This clonotype has a single count. The rearrangement uses TRBV23-1 and TRBJ2-7, with 7 nucleotides matching TRBD1. TRBV23-1 is recorded as an ORF, its role being uncertain. CDR3 length: 13 amino acids. V gave up 6 bases and J gave up 2 bases; unmatched junction bases: 4. The CDR3 here is CASSDRDPYEQYF. As DNA, the CDR3 is TGCGCCAGCAGCGACAGGGACCCCTACGAGCAGTACTTC.